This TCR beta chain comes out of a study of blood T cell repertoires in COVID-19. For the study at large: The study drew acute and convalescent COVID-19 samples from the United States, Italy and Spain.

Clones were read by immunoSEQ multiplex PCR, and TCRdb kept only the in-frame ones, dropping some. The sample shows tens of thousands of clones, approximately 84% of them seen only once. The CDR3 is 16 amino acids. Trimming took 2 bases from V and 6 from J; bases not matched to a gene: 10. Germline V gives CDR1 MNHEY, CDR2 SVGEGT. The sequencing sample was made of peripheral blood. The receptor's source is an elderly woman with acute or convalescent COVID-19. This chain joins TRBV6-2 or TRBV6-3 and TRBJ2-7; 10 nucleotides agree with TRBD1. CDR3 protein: CASSYPGQGKSREQYF. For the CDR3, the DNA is TGTGCCAGCAGTTACCCGGGACAGGGGAAGTCGCGCGAGCAGTACTTC.